This T cell receptor beta chain originates from a study of T cell clonality in common variable immunodeficiency. Blood came from CVID subjects not ill and not taking immunomodulatory or immunosuppressive medication. This clone showed up just a few times. The target antigen is unknown. The read comes to an end 3 residues before the CDR3 does, leaving the germline J gene to fill in the end. CDR1 DFQATT and CDR2 SNEGSKA come from the germline V gene (reference sequence). This CDR3 has 14 residues. The V and J ends lost 0 bases and 4 bases respectively, with 10 bases between them. Whole-study findings and limits: The cause of increased CVID clonality remains unclear without subpopulation sequencing. Common variable immunodeficiency TCR beta sequences reportedly had fewer deletions and N-nucleotide insertions.

The method was immunoSEQ multiplex PCR; TCRdb's version includes in-frame clones alone and lacks a portion of them. Reported are fewer than 35,000 clones, none seen only once; the ten largest carry approximately 5.4%. This clonotype originated in a human donor with common variable immunodeficiency. Specimen: peripheral blood mononuclear cells. The rearrangement links TRBV20-1 to TRBJ2-1; D might be TRBD2 (6 bases). This CDR3 reads CSARDLRGYNEQFF. Incomplete CDR3 DNA: TGCAGTGCTAGAGATTTGCGGGGTTACAATGAG.